Each of the 11 T cell receptor beta chains below was sequenced from the same sample in a study of T cell responses to AZD1222 COVID-19 vaccine. Here immunoSEQ multiplex PCR was the method, and the copy in TCRdb shows in-frame clones only, minus some. The sample consists of over 130,000 clones, about 92% of them appearing once. Specimen: peripheral blood, collected 28 days after the second AZD1222 dose. The receptors stem from an adult who received the AZD1222 COVID-19 vaccine.

The genes are TRBV7-9 and TRBJ1-3; 7 positions agree with TRBD1. V gave up 5 bases and J gave up 1 base; unmatched junction bases: 11. Looked up from germline, CDR1 is SEHNR and CDR2 is FQNEAQ (reference sequence). There are 17 residues in the CDR3. CDR3 sequence (DNA): TGTGCCAGCAGCCTCCTCGATGCAGGGGGGTCTGGAAACACCATATATTTT. This encodes CASSLLDAGGSGNTIYF.

The J gene is TRBJ1-6, the V gene TRBV2; D remains ambiguous. V was pared by 0 bases and J by 4 bases, with 7 bases between. Per germline, CDR1 SNHLY and CDR2 FYNNEI. CDR3 length: 15 amino acids. In DNA, the CDR3 is TGTGCCAGCAGTGAAGCCCGGCAGTATAATTCACCCCTCCACTTT. Translated: CASSEARQYNSPLHF.

In this sample, this clone turned up once. The chain couples TRBV28 to TRBJ1-2; D gene unclear. V lost 2 bases and J lost 2, with 9 bases in between. CDR1 and CDR2 from the germline V gene are MDHEN and SYDVKM. CDR3 length equals 14 residues. Here the CDR3 DNA reads TGTGCCAGCAGTTTAGGACTGATAAACTATGGCTACACCTTC. It specifies CASSLGLINYGYTF.

This clone was detected only once. The chain employs TRBV14 and TRBJ2-1, with TRBD2 matching over 8 bases. V dropped 5 bases and J dropped 6; count of bases not matched to a gene: 3. CDR1 SGHDN and CDR2 FVKESK come from the germline V gene. The CDR3 is made up of 13 amino acids. CDR3 region: CASSIAGINEQFF. CDR3 DNA sequence: TGTGCCAGCAGCATAGCGGGGATCAATGAGCAGTTCTTC. Drawing the rest from reference TRBV14 and TRBJ2-1, the complete variable domain is EAGVTQFPSHSVIEKGQTVTLRCDPISGHDNLYWYRRVMGKEIKFLLHFVKESKQDESGMPNNRFLAERTGGTYSTLKVQPAELEDSGVYFCASSIAGINEQFFGPGTRLTVL.

V usage is TRBV27 and J usage is TRBJ1-2, with D maybe TRBD1 (5 bases). The germline gives CDR1 MNHEY, CDR2 SMNVEV (reference sequence). Trimming cost V 0 bases and J 3 bases, with 14 bases left between them. CDR3 length: 16 residues. The CDR3 region is CASSLSPRGFDYGYTF. The CDR3 DNA reads TGTGCCAGCAGTTTATCGCCTCGGGGGTTCGACTATGGCTACACCTTC.

This chain uses TRBV11-2 with TRBJ1-1, with D uncertain. V lost 3 bases and J 4 bases, leaving 12 bases between the germline ends. The CDR3 contains 14 residues. The germline gives CDR1 SGHAT, CDR2 FQNNGV. Written as DNA, the CDR3 is TGTGCCAGCAGCTTTATTGGGAGCGGCACTGAAGCTTTCTTT. Encoded protein: CASSFIGSGTEAFF.

This clone was seen a few times. The J gene is TRBJ2-7, the V gene TRBV19; D is ambiguous. CDR1 is LNHDA and CDR2 is SQIVND in the germline V gene (reference sequence). Trimming took off 2 bases at V and 3 bases at J, with 8 bases between the two ends. CDR3 length: 13 residues. CDR3 residues: CASSISGFYEQYF. The CDR3 region has the DNA TGTGCCAGTAGTATATCTGGGTTCTACGAGCAGTACTTC.

V usage is TRBV9 and J usage is TRBJ2-1; D perhaps matches TRBD2 (5 bases). Germline CDR1 and CDR2: SGDLS and YYNGEE. V was cut by 3 bases and J by 0 bases, with 10 bases left in between. This CDR3 is 15 amino acids long. CDR3 nucleotide sequence: TGTGCCAGCAGCGACGGGATAAGCTCCTACAATGAGCAGTTCTTC. Translated: CASSDGISSYNEQFF.

This chain joins TRBV6-5 and TRBJ1-1, with 7 positions matching TRBD1. This CDR3 has 15 residues. Germline CDR1 reads MNHEY; CDR2 reads SVGAGI. Trimming cost V 5 bases and J 0 bases; bases outside gene matches: 6. The CDR3 sequence: CASSLSGTVNTEAFF. The CDR3 region has the DNA TGTGCCAGCAGTCTATCCGGGACAGTGAACACTGAAGCTTTCTTT.

The CDR3 sequence is CASSAGQITEAFF. The CDR3 coding sequence is TGTGCCAGCAGCGCGGGACAGATCACTGAAGCTTTCTTT. This chain uses TRBV9 with TRBJ1-1, with 7 bases lining up with TRBD1. J lost 4 bases, V lost 3 bases, and 3 bases had no gene match. CDR3 length equals 13 residues. The germline gives CDR1 SGDLS, CDR2 YYNGEE.

The chain carries TRBV6-2 or TRBV6-3 and TRBJ2-7; 11 bases are shared with TRBD2. Germline values: CDR1 MNHEY, CDR2 SVGEGT. V lost 0 bases and J lost 4; bases outside the gene matches: 11. The CDR3 extends over 18 amino acids. Written as DNA, the CDR3 is TGTGCCAGCAGTTACTCTCCCGAGACTAGCGGGACTCGGTACGAGCAGTACTTC. The encoded protein is CASSYSPETSGTRYEQYF.